The clone carrying this T cell receptor (beta chain) was seen just once. What it binds is not known. The sample belongs to a study of cytomegalovirus exposure and HLA in healthy donors. Overall study results and limits: In an earlier analysis, productive rearrangement rates for most beta V segments clustered near 87% or 30%.

It was with 60 Vbeta and 13 Jbeta primers that the PCR ran. Sequencing used immunoSEQ multiplex PCR; TCRdb keeps in-frame clones, though not all of them. The data hold 120,000 to 150,000 clones, with about 75% observed a single time. Germline CDR1 is MNHEY and CDR2 is SVGAGI. The germline V and J ends were trimmed by 5 bases and 3 bases, with 11 bases remaining between them. This CDR3 spans 13 amino acids. This clonotype was obtained from a man aged 55-75 years in good health and CMV-seronegative. Sample: PBMCs. This chain links TRBV6-5 with TRBJ2-7, with a possible D match to TRBD1 (6 bases). The CDR3 loop reads CASSQLGGYEQYF. Written as DNA, the CDR3 is TGTGCCAGCAGTCAGCTAGGGGGCTACGAGCAGTACTTC.